Included here is one T cell receptor (beta chain) sequence, with context. These data come from a study of cytomegalovirus exposure and HLA in healthy donors. Primers: 60 Vbeta forward and 13 Jbeta reverse. Using immunoSEQ multiplex PCR, the repertoire was profiled, and TCRdb retains in-frame clones only, with some absent. The data hold roughly 93,000 clones, with 76% observed a single time. The CDR3 consists of 15 residues. Trimming removed 5 bases at V and 8 bases at J, with 21 bases between. Looked up from germline, CDR1 is SGHAT and CDR2 is FQNNGV. The sequencing sample was made of PBMCs. This clonotype originated in a man aged 35-49 years in good health and CMV-seronegative. The gene calls are TRBV11-2 and TRBJ1-1; D is uncertain. CDR3 sequence (DNA): TGTGCCAGCAGCCTCCCGCGCGGAATCCGTCGCGAAGCTTTCTTT. Translating it yields CASSLPRGIRREAFF.